The next 2 T cell receptor beta chains were all read from a single sample in a study of T cell responses to AZD1222 COVID-19 vaccine. The repertoire was sequenced with immunoSEQ multiplex PCR; TCRdb's copy has only in-frame clones and lacks some. The sample contains over 110,000 clones, around 94% of which appear only once. This specimen consisted of peripheral blood, obtained 28 days after the second AZD1222 dose. The receptors derive from an adult who received the AZD1222 COVID-19 vaccine.

This rearrangement joins TRBV7-7 to TRBJ1-1; D unresolved. Germline CDR1 and CDR2: SSHAT and FNYEAQ (reference sequence). V shed 5 bases and J shed 8 bases, with 24 bases lying between them. The CDR3 loop spans 16 amino acids. This CDR3 reads CASSPYLLPGPVEAFF. CDR3 coding DNA: TGTGCCAGCAGCCCCTACTTACTTCCAGGACCGGTCGAAGCTTTCTTT.

The chain uses TRBV7-2 and TRBJ1-5; the D gene is possibly TRBD1 (6 bases). Germline CDR1 SGHTA, CDR2 FQGNSA. The length of the CDR3 is 13 residues. The V and J ends lost 3 bases and 7 bases respectively, with 10 bases between them. CDR3: CASSFVQGQPQHF. The CDR3 region has the DNA TGTGCCAGCAGCTTTGTACAGGGACAGCCCCAGCATTTT.